Sequencing of this TCR beta chain was carried out in a study of cytomegalovirus exposure and HLA in healthy donors. A remark on this clone: Its antigen is as yet unknown.

General study findings and limits: Later work found most CMV-associated TCR beta chains apparently HLA-restricted.

Germline V CDR1 and CDR2: GTSNPN, SVGIG (reference sequence). The CDR3 spans 11 residues. The V end lost 1 base, the J end lost 6 bases, and 5 bases lay between the germline ends. Primers: 60 Vbeta forward and 13 Jbeta reverse. Using immunoSEQ multiplex PCR, the repertoire was profiled, and TCRdb retains in-frame clones only, with some absent. This repertoire comprises roughly 200,000 clones; its ten largest clones make up approximately 6.5%. The V and J genes are TRBV30 and TRBJ2-3; D not resolved. Specimen: PBMCs. The sequence derives from a man aged 25-45 years in good health and CMV-seronegative. The CDR3 here is CAWSAPDTQYF. The CDR3 bases are TGTGCCTGGAGTGCCCCGGATACGCAGTATTTT.